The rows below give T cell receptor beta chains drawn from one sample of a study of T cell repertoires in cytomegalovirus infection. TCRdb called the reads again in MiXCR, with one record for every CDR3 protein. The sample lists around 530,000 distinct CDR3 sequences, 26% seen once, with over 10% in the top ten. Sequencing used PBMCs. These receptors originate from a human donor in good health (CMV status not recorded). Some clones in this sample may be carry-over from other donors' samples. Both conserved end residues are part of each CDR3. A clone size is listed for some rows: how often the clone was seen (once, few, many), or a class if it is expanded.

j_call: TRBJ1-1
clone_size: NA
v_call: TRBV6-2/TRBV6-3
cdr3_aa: CASSYQAEAFF

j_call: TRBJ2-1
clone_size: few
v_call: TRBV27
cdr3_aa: CASSSPNRGRGSNEQFF

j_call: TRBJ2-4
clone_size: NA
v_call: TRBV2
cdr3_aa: CASSSVLNIQYF

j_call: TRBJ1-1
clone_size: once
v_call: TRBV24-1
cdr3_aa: CATSDFFRTEAFF

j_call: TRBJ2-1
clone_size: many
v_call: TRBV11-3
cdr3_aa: CASSLDLGSYEQFF

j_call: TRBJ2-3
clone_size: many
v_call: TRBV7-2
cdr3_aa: CASSPGLAGRTDTQYF

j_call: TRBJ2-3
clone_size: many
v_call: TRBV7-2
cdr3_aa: CASSLEAGTDTQYF

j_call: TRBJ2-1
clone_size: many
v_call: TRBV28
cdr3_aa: CASSLEGWEQFF

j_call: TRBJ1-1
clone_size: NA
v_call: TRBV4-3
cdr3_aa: CASTSLRTGNTEAFF

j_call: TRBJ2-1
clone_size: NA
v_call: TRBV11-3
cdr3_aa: CASSLDILAGAYNEQFF

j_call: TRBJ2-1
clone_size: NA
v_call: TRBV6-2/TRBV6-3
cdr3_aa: CASSLWTSGSSYEQFF

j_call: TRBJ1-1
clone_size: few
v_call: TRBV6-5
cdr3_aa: CASNKDMNTEAFF

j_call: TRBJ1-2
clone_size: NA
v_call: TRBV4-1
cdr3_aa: CASSQGSGRGRGGYTF

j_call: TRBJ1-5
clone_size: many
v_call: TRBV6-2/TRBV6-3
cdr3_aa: CASSYGTENQPQHF

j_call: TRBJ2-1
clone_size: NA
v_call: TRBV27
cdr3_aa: CASSNIDFSYNEQFF

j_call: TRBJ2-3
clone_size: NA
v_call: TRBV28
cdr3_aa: CASSSGTSGGTDTQYF

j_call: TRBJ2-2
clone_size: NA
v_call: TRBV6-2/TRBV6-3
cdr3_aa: CASRPYPTSGSGGELFF

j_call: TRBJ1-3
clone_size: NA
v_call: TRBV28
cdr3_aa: CASRPFQGSPSGNTIYF

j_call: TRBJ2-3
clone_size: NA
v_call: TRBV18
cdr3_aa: CASSPPHVLSTDPQYF

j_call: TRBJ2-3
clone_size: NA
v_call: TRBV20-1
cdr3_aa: CSASEFTDTQYF

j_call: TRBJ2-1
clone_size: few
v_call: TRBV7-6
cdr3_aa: CASSLGAGEDNEQFF

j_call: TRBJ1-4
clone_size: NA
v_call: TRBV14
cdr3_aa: CASSLGPYEKLFF

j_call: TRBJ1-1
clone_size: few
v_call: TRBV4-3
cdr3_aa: CASSHSRTEGEAFF

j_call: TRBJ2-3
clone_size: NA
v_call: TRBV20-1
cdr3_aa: CSVQSEATDTQYF

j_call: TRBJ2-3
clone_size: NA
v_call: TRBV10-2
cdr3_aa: CASRTGFISTDTQYF

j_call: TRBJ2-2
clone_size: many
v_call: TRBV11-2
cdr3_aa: CASRAGGATGELFF

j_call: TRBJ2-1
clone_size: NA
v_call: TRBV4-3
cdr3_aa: CASSQDRGLAGLYNEQFF

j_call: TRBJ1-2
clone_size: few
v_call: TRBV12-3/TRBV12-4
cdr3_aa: CASSYLQAERRGYTF

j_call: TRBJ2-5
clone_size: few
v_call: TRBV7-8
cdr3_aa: CASSLVGWVSQETQYF

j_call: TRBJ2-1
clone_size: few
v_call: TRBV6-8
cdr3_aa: CASSYSRKAYNEQFF

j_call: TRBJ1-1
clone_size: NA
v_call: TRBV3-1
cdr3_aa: CASSQVIGDTEAFF

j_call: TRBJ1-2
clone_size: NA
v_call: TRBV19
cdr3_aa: CASSLGSDNYGYTF

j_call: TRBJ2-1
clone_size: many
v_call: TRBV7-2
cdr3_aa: CASSSSGSTNEQFF

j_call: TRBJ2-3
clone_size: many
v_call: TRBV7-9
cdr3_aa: CASSLDYGGTGGTDTQYF

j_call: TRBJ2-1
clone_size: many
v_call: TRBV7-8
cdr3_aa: CASSLSGTEQFF

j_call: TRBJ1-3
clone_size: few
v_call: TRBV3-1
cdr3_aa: CASSQGFRQIGNTIYF

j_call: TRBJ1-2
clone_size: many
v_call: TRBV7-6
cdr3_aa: CASSPGDFPPLSNYGYTF

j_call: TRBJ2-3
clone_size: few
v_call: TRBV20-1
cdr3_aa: CSALGAAGVTDTQYF

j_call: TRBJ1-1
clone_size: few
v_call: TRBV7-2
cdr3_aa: CASSLEQNGLGSTEAFF

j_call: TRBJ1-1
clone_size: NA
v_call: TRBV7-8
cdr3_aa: CASSPGSTEAFF

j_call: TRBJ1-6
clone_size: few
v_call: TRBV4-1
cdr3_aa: CASSLPEPGPNSPLHF

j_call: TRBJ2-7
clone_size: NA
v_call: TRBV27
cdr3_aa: CASSLSIGTSGEGEQYF

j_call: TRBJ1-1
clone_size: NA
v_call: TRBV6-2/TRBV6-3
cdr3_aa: CASNQGSMNTEAFF

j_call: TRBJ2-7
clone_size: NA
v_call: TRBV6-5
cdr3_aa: CASSYTTSGPTYEQYF

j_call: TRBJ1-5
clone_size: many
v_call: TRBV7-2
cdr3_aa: CASSRGALSNQPQHF

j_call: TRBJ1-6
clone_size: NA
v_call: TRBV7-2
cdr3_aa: CASTNSANNSPLHF

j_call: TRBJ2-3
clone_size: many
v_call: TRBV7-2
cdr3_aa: CASSPPIGRGTDTQYF

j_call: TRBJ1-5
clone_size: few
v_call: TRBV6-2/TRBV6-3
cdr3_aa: CASSYPTGQPQHF

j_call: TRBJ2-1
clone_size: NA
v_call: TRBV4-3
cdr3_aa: CASSPQTSGIYNEQFF

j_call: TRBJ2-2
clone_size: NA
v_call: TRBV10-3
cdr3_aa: CAISAGRMNTGELFF